A selection of T cell receptor beta chains follows, all from one sample in a study of shared clonotypes between healthy human individuals. The protocol was immunoSEQ multiplex PCR, while the TCRdb copy is restricted to in-frame clones and leaves out a portion. Of 2 million to 2.5 million clones detected, 95% appear once; the ten largest clones hold 0.13%. Sample: naive CD4+ T cells sorted from blood. The receptors come from a young man in good health. Both conserved end residues are part of each CDR3. D genes are given only for firm matches. Expanded clones are given a class, and other clones once, few, many or no size at all.

len: 15; j_gene: TRBJ1-1; v_gene: TRBV25-1; d_gene: -; abundance: -; CDR3aa: CASSEFWGPNTEAFF; CDR3nt: TGTGCCAGCAGTGAATTTTGGGGGCCGAACACTGAAGCTTTCTTT
len: 15; j_gene: TRBJ2-3; v_gene: TRBV7-2; d_gene: -; abundance: -; CDR3aa: CASSPIADSTDTQYF; CDR3nt: TGTGCCAGCAGCCCCATAGCGGATAGCACAGATACGCAGTATTTT
len: 14; j_gene: TRBJ1-2; v_gene: TRBV18; d_gene: TRBD1; abundance: -; CDR3aa: CASSRDRDADGYTF; CDR3nt: TGTGCCAGCTCCCGGGACAGGGATGCTGATGGCTACACCTTC
len: 15; j_gene: TRBJ2-1; v_gene: TRBV11-3; d_gene: -; abundance: -; CDR3aa: CASSLTWSSYNEQFF; CDR3nt: TGTGCCAGCAGCTTAACTTGGAGCTCCTACAATGAGCAGTTCTTC
len: 12; j_gene: TRBJ2-1; v_gene: TRBV25-1; d_gene: -; abundance: -; CDR3aa: CASSSQGNEQFF; CDR3nt: TGTGCCAGCAGTAGCCAAGGGAATGAGCAGTTCTTC
len: 14; j_gene: TRBJ2-7; v_gene: TRBV15; d_gene: TRBD1; abundance: -; CDR3aa: CATSGGQGTYEQYF; CDR3nt: TGTGCCACCAGCGGCGGACAGGGCACCTACGAGCAGTACTTC
len: 13; j_gene: TRBJ1-3; v_gene: TRBV7-2; d_gene: -; abundance: -; CDR3aa: CASSLEVGNTIYF; CDR3nt: TGTGCCAGCAGCTTAGAAGTTGGAAACACCATATATTTT
len: 15; j_gene: TRBJ1-6; v_gene: TRBV10-2; d_gene: TRBD1; abundance: few; CDR3aa: CASSDGQGRNSPLHF; CDR3nt: TGCGCCAGCAGTGACGGACAGGGGAGAAATTCACCCCTCCACTTT
len: 15; j_gene: TRBJ1-3; v_gene: TRBV9; d_gene: -; abundance: -; CDR3aa: CASSPWGVSGNTIYF; CDR3nt: TGTGCCAGCAGCCCGTGGGGGGTATCTGGAAACACCATATATTTT
len: 17; j_gene: TRBJ2-7; v_gene: TRBV30; d_gene: TRBD1; abundance: -; CDR3aa: CAWSDGKDRGNTYEQYF; CDR3nt: TGTGCCTGGAGTGACGGGAAAGACAGGGGGAATACCTACGAGCAGTACTTC
len: 13; j_gene: TRBJ2-5; v_gene: TRBV7-6; d_gene: -; abundance: -; CDR3aa: CASSLWPKETQYF; CDR3nt: TGTGCCAGCAGCTTATGGCCAAAAGAGACCCAGTACTTC
len: 15; j_gene: TRBJ1-6; v_gene: TRBV7-8; d_gene: TRBD1; abundance: -; CDR3aa: CASSFNRGGDSPLHF; CDR3nt: TGTGCCAGCAGCTTCAACAGGGGAGGTGATTCACCCCTCCACTTT
len: 13; j_gene: TRBJ2-1; v_gene: TRBV2; d_gene: -; abundance: -; CDR3aa: CASRRDNYNEQFF; CDR3nt: TGTGCCAGCAGAAGGGACAATTACAATGAGCAGTTCTTC
len: 15; j_gene: TRBJ1-1; v_gene: TRBV4-3; d_gene: -; abundance: -; CDR3aa: CASSQVLGVFTEAFF; CDR3nt: TGCGCCAGCAGCCAAGTCTTAGGGGTGTTCACTGAAGCTTTCTTT
len: 17; j_gene: TRBJ2-7; v_gene: TRBV30; d_gene: TRBD2; abundance: -; CDR3aa: CAWSVPLLAGGAYEQYF; CDR3nt: TGTGCCTGGAGTGTGCCCCTTTTAGCGGGAGGAGCCTACGAGCAGTACTTC
len: 15; j_gene: TRBJ1-1; v_gene: TRBV18; d_gene: TRBD1; abundance: -; CDR3aa: CASSPDRGRNTEAFF; CDR3nt: TGTGCCAGCTCACCGGACAGGGGGAGGAACACTGAAGCTTTCTTT
len: 15; j_gene: TRBJ1-5; v_gene: TRBV12-5; d_gene: -; abundance: -; CDR3aa: CASGLGTATNQPQHF; CDR3nt: TGTGCTAGTGGTTTGGGGACAGCTACAAATCAGCCCCAGCATTTT
len: 13; j_gene: TRBJ2-2; v_gene: TRBV10-1; d_gene: -; abundance: -; CDR3aa: CASKEGLSGELFF; CDR3nt: TGCGCCAGCAAGGAAGGACTTTCCGGGGAGCTGTTTTTT
len: 15; j_gene: TRBJ1-3; v_gene: TRBV30; d_gene: -; abundance: once; CDR3aa: CAWSPTMISGNTIYF; CDR3nt: TGTGCCTGGAGTCCAACCATGATCTCTGGAAACACCATATATTTT
len: 14; j_gene: TRBJ2-5; v_gene: TRBV5-1; d_gene: -; abundance: -; CDR3aa: CASSLLGIGETQYF; CDR3nt: TGCGCCAGCAGCTTGTTGGGGATCGGAGAGACCCAGTACTTC
len: 15; j_gene: TRBJ2-7; v_gene: TRBV29-1; d_gene: TRBD1; abundance: -; CDR3aa: CSVEVRGTGKYEQYF; CDR3nt: TGCAGCGTTGAAGTGAGAGGGACAGGGAAATACGAGCAGTACTTC
len: 14; j_gene: TRBJ2-5; v_gene: TRBV5-1; d_gene: -; abundance: -; CDR3aa: CASSPEGVGETQYF; CDR3nt: TGCGCCAGCAGCCCGGAGGGAGTGGGGGAGACCCAGTACTTC
len: 13; j_gene: TRBJ2-3; v_gene: TRBV5-1; d_gene: -; abundance: -; CDR3aa: CASSLGAGDTQYF; CDR3nt: TGCGCCAGCAGCTTGGGAGCAGGAGATACGCAGTATTTT
len: 16; j_gene: TRBJ2-7; v_gene: TRBV9; d_gene: -; abundance: -; CDR3aa: CASSVEGDSRSYEQYF; CDR3nt: TGTGCCAGCAGCGTAGAGGGGGACTCTCGATCCTACGAGCAGTACTTC
len: 13; j_gene: TRBJ1-1; v_gene: TRBV5-1; d_gene: -; abundance: -; CDR3aa: CASSLEMGTEAFF; CDR3nt: TGCGCCAGCAGCTTGGAAATGGGAACTGAAGCTTTCTTT
len: 15; j_gene: TRBJ1-1; v_gene: TRBV5-1; d_gene: -; abundance: once; CDR3aa: CASSLGAQGRTEAFF; CDR3nt: TGCGCCAGCAGCTTGGGGGCACAGGGTCGGACTGAAGCTTTCTTT
len: 15; j_gene: TRBJ2-4; v_gene: TRBV11-2; d_gene: -; abundance: -; CDR3aa: CASSFDGAGLNIQYF; CDR3nt: TGTGCCAGCAGCTTTGATGGGGCCGGGTTGAACATTCAGTACTTC
len: 17; j_gene: TRBJ1-5; v_gene: TRBV19; d_gene: -; abundance: -; CDR3aa: CASSTDRSRYSNQPQHF; CDR3nt: TGTGCCAGTAGTACGGACAGAAGTCGATATAGCAATCAGCCCCAGCATTTT
len: 14; j_gene: TRBJ1-2; v_gene: TRBV28; d_gene: -; abundance: -; CDR3aa: CASRPRTVGYGYTF; CDR3nt: TGTGCCAGCAGACCAAGGACAGTAGGGTATGGCTACACCTTC
len: 15; j_gene: TRBJ2-1; v_gene: TRBV7-2; d_gene: -; abundance: -; CDR3aa: CASSGDRYTYNEQFF; CDR3nt: TGTGCCAGCAGCGGTGACAGGTACACCTACAATGAGCAGTTCTTC
len: 14; j_gene: TRBJ1-6; v_gene: TRBV18; d_gene: TRBD1; abundance: -; CDR3aa: CASSPGTDNSPLHF; CDR3nt: TGTGCCAGCTCACCCGGGACAGATAATTCACCCCTCCACTTT
len: 14; j_gene: TRBJ1-6; v_gene: TRBV6-1; d_gene: -; abundance: -; CDR3aa: CASSPRGFNSPLHF; CDR3nt: TGTGCCAGCAGCCCAAGGGGGTTTAATTCACCCCTCCACTTT
len: 16; j_gene: TRBJ1-6; v_gene: TRBV5-1; d_gene: -; abundance: -; CDR3aa: CASSVTGNPHNSPLHF; CDR3nt: TGCGCCAGCAGCGTTACAGGGAACCCTCATAATTCACCCCTCCACTTT
len: 13; j_gene: TRBJ1-5; v_gene: TRBV7-9; d_gene: -; abundance: -; CDR3aa: CASSLERGQPQHF; CDR3nt: TGTGCCAGCAGCTTAGAAAGGGGTCAGCCCCAGCATTTT
len: 13; j_gene: TRBJ1-2; v_gene: TRBV5-6; d_gene: -; abundance: -; CDR3aa: CASSLRGLYGYTF; CDR3nt: TGTGCCAGCAGCTTGCGGGGTCTCTATGGCTACACCTTC
len: 13; j_gene: TRBJ1-6; v_gene: TRBV15; d_gene: -; abundance: -; CDR3aa: CATSRESGLALHF; CDR3nt: TGTGCCACCAGCAGAGAGTCCGGACTTGCCCTCCACTTT
len: 15; j_gene: TRBJ1-4; v_gene: TRBV30; d_gene: -; abundance: -; CDR3aa: CALQEKGRTNEKLFF; CDR3nt: TGTGCCTTACAGGAGAAGGGTAGAACTAATGAAAAACTGTTTTTT
len: 13; j_gene: TRBJ2-7; v_gene: TRBV30; d_gene: -; abundance: -; CDR3aa: CAWSISPGREQYF; CDR3nt: TGTGCCTGGAGTATCTCTCCCGGACGCGAGCAGTACTTC
len: 14; j_gene: TRBJ1-1; v_gene: TRBV5-4; d_gene: TRBD1; abundance: -; CDR3aa: CASRPQGAYTEAFF; CDR3nt: TGTGCCAGCAGGCCTCAGGGGGCCTACACTGAAGCTTTCTTT
len: 16; j_gene: TRBJ2-7; v_gene: TRBV2; d_gene: -; abundance: -; CDR3aa: CASSRVSRTATHEQYF; CDR3nt: TGTGCCAGCAGTCGCGTCTCTAGGACAGCCACACACGAGCAGTACTTC
len: 12; j_gene: TRBJ2-5; v_gene: TRBV29-1; d_gene: -; abundance: -; CDR3aa: CSVAQGQETQYF; CDR3nt: TGCAGCGTTGCACAGGGACAAGAGACCCAGTACTTC
len: 13; j_gene: TRBJ2-1; v_gene: TRBV2; d_gene: -; abundance: once; CDR3aa: CASSEVGGYEQFF; CDR3nt: TGTGCCAGCAGTGAAGTGGGTGGGTACGAGCAGTTCTTC
len: 16; j_gene: TRBJ1-3; v_gene: TRBV5-8; d_gene: -; abundance: -; CDR3aa: CASSLTYIFSGNTIYF; CDR3nt: TGTGCCAGCAGCTTGACCTATATCTTCTCTGGAAACACCATATATTTT
len: 14; j_gene: TRBJ1-4; v_gene: TRBV4-3; d_gene: TRBD1; abundance: -; CDR3aa: CASSQAGQGAILFF; CDR3nt: TGCGCCAGCAGCCAAGCGGGACAGGGGGCCATACTGTTTTTT
len: 16; j_gene: TRBJ1-1; v_gene: TRBV5-4; d_gene: TRBD1; abundance: -; CDR3aa: CASSIRQGVGNTEAFF; CDR3nt: TGTGCCAGCAGCATAAGACAGGGGGTGGGGAACACTGAAGCTTTCTTT
len: 15; j_gene: TRBJ2-7; v_gene: TRBV5-1; d_gene: TRBD2; abundance: -; CDR3aa: CASSPTSGSSYEQYF; CDR3nt: TGCGCCAGCAGCCCGACTAGCGGGAGCTCCTACGAGCAGTACTTC
len: 14; j_gene: TRBJ1-2; v_gene: TRBV6-1; d_gene: TRBD1; abundance: -; CDR3aa: CASNPGTAGGGYTF; CDR3nt: TGTGCCAGCAACCCCGGGACAGCCGGGGGAGGCTACACCTTC
len: 16; j_gene: TRBJ2-7; v_gene: TRBV7-9; d_gene: TRBD2; abundance: -; CDR3aa: CASSPLRGLASYEQYF; CDR3nt: TGTGCCAGCAGCCCCCTGCGCGGACTAGCGTCCTACGAGCAGTACTTC
len: 13; j_gene: TRBJ2-2; v_gene: TRBV30; d_gene: -; abundance: -; CDR3aa: CAWWTPGTGELFF; CDR3nt: TGTGCCTGGTGGACTCCGGGCACCGGGGAGCTGTTTTTT
len: 11; j_gene: TRBJ2-7; v_gene: TRBV20-1; d_gene: -; abundance: once; CDR3aa: CSASFGNEQYF; CDR3nt: TGCAGTGCTAGTTTCGGGAACGAGCAGTACTTC
len: 17; j_gene: TRBJ2-3; v_gene: TRBV5-4; d_gene: TRBD2; abundance: -; CDR3aa: CASSLPRGAGLTDTQYF; CDR3nt: TGTGCCAGCAGCTTGCCCCGCGGAGCGGGACTAACAGATACGCAGTATTTT